This T cell receptor (beta chain) was documented in a study of identical twins (dated by TCRdb to 2016 to 2017). With respect to the entire study: TCR alpha and beta repertoires from monozygotic twins, unrelated adults of various ages and cord blood were deep-sequenced to test whether fetal clonotypes persist. To rule out contamination, replicate twin experiments were performed at different times with different library preparation protocols.

Libraries were made using 5' RACE. TCRdb lists the instrument as Illumina HiSeq 2000. A universal primer binding site was introduced by template switching, and a unique molecular identifier was present in the final cDNA, enabling accurate counting of TCR cDNA molecules. Specific primers in the conserved constant-segment region were used to synthesize first-strand cDNA for TCR alpha and beta chains. To control for contamination, every cDNA library carried two barcodes: a SMART-Mk sample barcode plus Illumina barcodes. TruSeq adapter sequences along with Illumina sample barcodes were introduced in two successive PCR steps. Sequencing of the TCR alpha and beta cDNA libraries was done on the Illumina HiSeq platform using custom primers. The authors' analysis ran thus. Unique molecular identifiers were extracted from raw reads with MiGEC, and CDR3 positions were determined with MiXCR. For each individual, recombination models were inferred using an EM algorithm with the repgenHMM and IGoR tools. Shared clonotype analysis was performed with the tcR package in R, normalizing sharing by the product of cloneset sizes. Out-of-frame nonproductive sequences were analyzed to study raw recombination free of thymic and clonal selection effects. The public sequencing data were trimmed at Q25 with fastp and processed into clonotypes with MiXCR by TCRdb, which kept only in-frame beta chains. Entries that share a CDR3 protein sequence are merged under the most common genes and DNA. TCRdb's processing, not the study's, gives the V and J calls here. A total of just over 500,000 distinct CDR3 sequences appear in this sample, roughly a fifth of them only once. The ten largest clones represent about 0.99% of the sample.

Broad study findings and their caveats: In beta out-of-frame sequences, excess twin sharing was weaker, because having fewer shared sequences lowered the signal-to-noise ratio. Invariant T cells such as MAIT and iNKT could partly confound zero-insertion analyses, although diverse VJ usage argued against such confounding for most clonotypes. Out-of-frame TCR alpha sequences shared between twins showed an excess of low generation-probability sequences compared with coincidental sharing between unrelated individuals. Because the same donors could not be followed over many years, the conclusions relied on cross-sectional statistical analysis. Abundant cord blood beta clonotypes had fewer insertions, young adult naive repertoires showed a similar but weaker trend, and memory repertoires showed no such trend. Recombination models systematically underestimated out-of-frame TCR alpha sharing in monozygotic twins but agreed with sharing between unrelated individuals.

Every donor in the study was a healthy Caucasian. Three pairs of female monozygotic twins, all aged roughly 18 to 29 years, made up the twin cohort. Positive isolation kits from Invitrogen were used to isolate the CD4+ and CD8+ T cell populations. Remarks on this clonotype: Its antigen is not yet known. The sample holds no much larger clone one base away, and base qualities are not on file.

The same sample was also studied in work on T cells expressing NK-cell markers. As the second study states: In sorted CD3+CD56+NKG2C+, CD3+CD56+NKG2C- and CD3+CD56-NKG2C+ T-cell subsets from 7 to 9 donors, TCR beta-chain repertoires were profiled. Of the eight sequenced donors, seven were found to be HCMV-seropositive and one was found to be HCMV-seronegative. To restrict sorting to alphabetaTCR-expressing T cells, an anti-gammadeltaTCR antibody was added in several experiments. In roughly 6 donors, the dominant CD3+CD56+NKG2C+ clonotypes ranked among the top 10 CD8+ clonotypes, making up 1.0-7.0% of CD8+ T cells. Those dominant clonotypes were again the most abundant among CD3+CD56-NKG2C+ cells in a few donors, at roughly 25-60.1%. Whether the expanded NKG2C-expressing T cell clones were specific for HCMV antigens remained unclear. All eight donors whose samples were sequenced were randomly selected healthy volunteers, three of them men and five women. HCMV-specific IgG was detected in serum with a commercial ELISA kit to determine HCMV serostatus. MIGEC was used to demultiplex reads and group reads by UMI, and MiTCR was used to assemble and quantify clonotypes. To exclude erroneous sequences, any TCR cDNA sequence not supported by at least two reads was discarded. The tcR package was used for downstream repertoire analysis, with clonotypes matched between fractions based on CDR3 nucleotide sequence plus V segment. VDJmatch was used to annotate antigen specificity against VDJdb, with one amino acid substitution allowed in CDR3.

The receptor was isolated from a woman aged 18-29 years in good health. Sequences were obtained from CD4+ T cells sorted from blood.

The CDR3 region reads CASSLRYQRGNPYNEQFF. The DNA sequence is as follows: TGTGCCAGCAGCTTAAGATACCAGCGGGGGAACCCCTACAATGAGCAGTTCTTC. The receptor chain draws on TRBV11-2 and TRBJ2-1, and TRBD2 aligns with 8 junction nucleotides. CDR1 and CDR2 (SGHAT, FQNNGV) derive from the germline V gene. The V end gives up 2 bases and the J end 2 bases, leaving 11 bases in the junction not matched to a gene. The CDR3 runs 18 residues from the cysteine to the phenylalanine. Of the read, only the CDR3 DNA is kept; its 54 bases are in frame from base 1.